Shown below are 25 T cell receptor beta chains from a single sample sequenced in a study of stem cell transplantation in POMP-related autoinflammatory disease. TCRdb keeps only in-frame clones here, not all; method: immunoSEQ multiplex PCR. The sample carries some 29,000 clones, 88% recorded once. The source material was CD4+ T cells from PBMCs, sampled before stem cell transplantation. The source is a human donor with POMP-related autoinflammation and immune dysregulation (PRAID).

The chain is built from TRBV6-1 and TRBJ1-1; no firm D call. CDR1 MNHNS and CDR2 SASEGT come from the germline V gene. Trimming took off 9 bases at V and 3 bases at J, with 14 bases between the two ends. The CDR3 length is 13 residues. The CDR3 DNA reads as TGTGCCAGTCAAACGAGTAGGGACACTGAAGCTTTCTTT. This encodes CASQTSRDTEAFF.

The J gene is TRBJ2-3, the V gene TRBV7-3, with 10 bases matching TRBD1. The CDR3 runs 15 residues. With 2 bases clipped from V and 4 bases from J, the junction kept 3 bases outside the gene matches. CDR1 and CDR2 (germline): SGHTA, FQGTGA. In DNA form, the CDR3 reads TGTGCCAGCAGCTTACTTGGACAGGGGGCAGATACGCAGTATTTT. This translates into CASSLLGQGADTQYF.

The gene calls are TRBV7-3 and TRBJ1-4; 7 positions agree with TRBD1. The length of the CDR3 is 16 residues. Trimming at V came to 2 bases and at J to 1 base, leaving 4 bases not matched to a gene. Per the germline V gene, CDR1 is SGHTA and CDR2 is FQGTGA. The CDR3 loop is CASSLAAGGTNEKLFF. As DNA, the CDR3 is TGTGCCAGCAGCTTAGCGGCAGGGGGAACTAATGAAAAACTGTTTTTT.

The chain is built from TRBV6-1 and TRBJ2-2; the D gene could be TRBD1 or TRBD2 (5 bases each). V was clipped by 4 bases and J by 7 bases, with 16 bases between them. The CDR3 sequence is 15 residues long. In germline, CDR1 is MNHNS, CDR2 SASEGT. CDR3 nucleotides: TGTGCCAGCAGTGTCATCCGGGGCTGGGGCGGGGAGCTGTTTTTT. It yields the protein CASSVIRGWGGELFF.

The chain recombines TRBV18 with TRBJ2-7; perhaps TRBD2 as D (5 bases). Germline values: CDR1 KGHSH, CDR2 LQKENI. The CDR3 has 15 residues. Trimming pared 3 bases from V and 3 bases from J, leaving 15 bases between. CDR3 nucleotide sequence: TGTGCCAGCTCACCCCTAGGAGGAGAGTACTACGAGCAGTACTTC. Translated, it gives CASSPLGGEYYEQYF.

This chain uses TRBV7-2 with TRBJ1-2; 8 nucleotides align to TRBD1. Germline V CDR1 and CDR2: SGHTA, FQGNSA. The CDR3 sequence is 16 residues long. After removal of 5 bases from V and 1 base from J, the junction contained 9 bases not matched to a gene. The CDR3 region has the DNA TGTGCCAGCAGCCCCCATGGACAGGGATTTAACTATGGCTACACCTTC. As protein: CASSPHGQGFNYGYTF. The whole variable domain, remainder taken from reference TRBV7-2 and TRBJ1-2, is GAGVSQSPSNKVTEKGKDVELRCDPISGHTALYWYRQSLGQGLEFLIYFQGNSAPDKSGLPSDRFSAERTGGSVSTLTIQRTQQEDSAVYLCASSPHGQGFNYGYTFGSGTRLTVV.

This clone was picked up a small number of times. The V and J genes are TRBV7-9 and TRBJ1-1, with D tentatively TRBD1 (6 bases). The ends were cut back, 4 bases at V and 2 bases at J, with 14 bases in the middle. The CDR3 loop spans 15 amino acids. The germline CDR1 and CDR2 sequences are SEHNR and FQNEAQ (reference sequence). DNA for the CDR3: TGTGCCAGCAGCTCAAAGACAGGCGAAAACACTGAAGCTTTCTTT. Amino acid sequence: CASSSKTGENTEAFF. Filled out from reference TRBV7-9 and TRBJ1-1, the complete variable domain reads DTGVSQNPRHKITKRGQNVTFRCDPISEHNRLYWYRQTLGQGPEFLTYFQNEAQLEKSRLLSDRFSAERPKGSFSTLEIQRTEQGDSAMYLCASSSKTGENTEAFFGQGTRLTVV.

This sequence joins TRBV7-9 and TRBJ2-1, with 8 bases that match TRBD2. V shed 5 bases and J 0 bases; nucleotides not matched to a gene: 15. CDR3 length equals 19 residues. The V gene's germline CDR1 is SEHNR and CDR2 FQNEAQ (reference sequence). The CDR3 spells CASSTYGRARVSSYNEQFF. Here the CDR3 DNA reads TGTGCCAGCAGCACGTACGGGAGGGCTCGGGTAAGCTCCTACAATGAGCAGTTCTTC.

This clone was observed a handful of times. This rearrangement joins TRBV9 to TRBJ1-2; D gene unclear. CDR1 SGDLS and CDR2 YYNGEE come from the germline V gene. This CDR3 spans 15 amino acids. V was pared by 0 bases and J by 2 bases, with 11 bases between. The CDR3: CASSVEGGRNYGYTF. Written as DNA, the CDR3 is TGTGCCAGCAGCGTAGAGGGAGGGCGCAACTATGGCTACACCTTC.

CDR3 sequence reads: CASSSGVGGAVFLSGYTF. The CDR3 DNA sequence: TGTGCCAGCAGCTCTGGAGTGGGGGGCGCAGTCTTTTTATCGGGCTACACCTTC. The rearrangement joins TRBV5-7 to TRBJ1-2; tentative D call: TRBD1 (6 bases). TRBV5-7 is marked as an open reading frame, function uncertain. CDR3 length equals 18 residues. Between the trimmed V and J ends, which lost 3 bases and 8 bases, there was a span of 29 bases.

The V gene is TRBV5-1, the J gene TRBJ1-4; tentative D call: TRBD1 (5 bases). The CDR3 totals 13 residues. Germline CDR1 reads SGHRS; CDR2 reads YFSETQ. Trimming shortened V by 4 bases and J by 8 bases, and 12 bases separated the two germline ends. The CDR3 loop is CASSEGLREKLFF. The CDR3 DNA follows: TGCGCCAGCAGCGAGGGACTTAGGGAAAAACTGTTTTTT. Using reference TRBV5-1 and TRBJ1-4 for the parts outside the CDR3, the full variable domain is KAGVTQTPRYLIKTRGQQVTLSCSPISGHRSVSWYQQTPGQGLQFLFEYFSETQRNKGNFPGRFSGRQFSNSRSEMNVSTLELGDSALYLCASSEGLREKLFFGSGTQLSVL.

The V call is TRBV6-1, the J call TRBJ2-3; D perhaps matches TRBD2 (5 bases). V lost 6 bases and J 0 bases, leaving 7 bases between the germline ends. Germline CDR1 is MNHNS and CDR2 is SASEGT. The CDR3 consists of 13 residues. The CDR3 DNA reads as TGTGCCAGCAGAGGACTTAGCACAGATACGCAGTATTTT. This encodes CASRGLSTDTQYF.

The table lists this clone with a few counts. The J gene is TRBJ1-1, the V gene TRBV5-1; D gene unclear. CDR3 length: 13 amino acids. In germline, CDR1 is SGHRS, CDR2 YFSETQ. V dropped 4 bases and J dropped 3 bases, with 10 bases sitting between them. DNA of the CDR3: TGCGCCAGCAGCCGAACAGATGACACTGAAGCTTTCTTT. This translates into CASSRTDDTEAFF. Variable domain in full (rest from reference TRBV5-1 and TRBJ1-1): KAGVTQTPRYLIKTRGQQVTLSCSPISGHRSVSWYQQTPGQGLQFLFEYFSETQRNKGNFPGRFSGRQFSNSRSEMNVSTLELGDSALYLCASSRTDDTEAFFGQGTRLTVV.

The chain carries TRBV4-1 and TRBJ1-5, with a weak D call TRBD1 (5 bases). There are 17 residues in the CDR3. Germline loops: CDR1 MGHRA, CDR2 YSYEKL. V lost 0 bases and J 9 bases, leaving 21 bases between the germline ends. In DNA form, the CDR3 reads TGCGCCAGCAGCCAAGATCGTGTGTCCCGTGGGGGAATGCCCCAGCATTTT. Translation: CASSQDRVSRGGMPQHF.

This clone was recorded once. This chain uses TRBV6-5 with TRBJ2-4; D is uncertain. CDR3 length: 15 residues. Looked up from germline, CDR1 is MNHEY and CDR2 is SVGAGI. Trimming took off 0 bases at V and 1 base at J, with 7 bases between the two ends. CDR3 nucleotides: TGTGCCAGCAGTTACTCTCTCAGGGCCAAAAACATTCAGTACTTC. Protein product: CASSYSLRAKNIQYF.

The chain couples TRBV2 to TRBJ1-1, with D uncertain. The CDR3 covers 14 residues. Trimming cost V 8 bases and J 8 bases, with 21 bases left between them. CDR1 SNHLY and CDR2 FYNNEI come from the germline V gene. In DNA, the CDR3 is TGTGCCAGCGTCCTGGGCAGGCCGTTTGAGGAAGCTTTCTTT. The encoded protein is CASVLGRPFEEAFF.

The chain is built from TRBV9 and TRBJ2-3; D is unclear. The CDR3 spans 13 residues. Germline V lookup: CDR1 SGDLS, CDR2 YYNGEE. The V end lost 0 bases, the J end lost 3 bases, and 5 bases lay between the germline ends. The CDR3 loop is CASSVDLTDTQYF. CDR3 coding DNA: TGTGCCAGCAGCGTAGACCTTACAGATACGCAGTATTTT.

V gene TRBV12-2 combines with J gene TRBJ2-1. TRBV12-2 is noted as a pseudogene. There are 14 residues in the CDR3. The CDR3, as DNA: TGTGCAAGTCGTCCAGGGACGTCGACGGATGAGCAGTTCTTC. Encoded protein: CASRPGTSTDEQFF.

The V gene is TRBV7-9, the J gene TRBJ1-2, with 10 bases identical to TRBD1. The CDR3 contains 15 residues. J lost 7 bases, V lost 5 bases, and 10 bases had no gene match. Germline CDR1 SEHNR, CDR2 FQNEAQ (reference sequence). The CDR3 loop is CASSPDRGRSFGYTF. The CDR3 DNA sequence: TGTGCCAGCAGCCCCGACAGGGGGCGTTCGTTTGGCTACACCTTC.

The rearrangement uses TRBV19 and TRBJ2-3; a possible D gene is TRBD2 (5 bases). The CDR3 has 14 residues. Germline V gives CDR1 LNHDA, CDR2 SQIVND (reference sequence). V was clipped by 5 bases and J by 0 bases, with 9 bases between them. CDR3 amino acids: CASSPAASTDTQYF. DNA of the CDR3: TGTGCCAGTAGTCCAGCGGCTAGCACAGATACGCAGTATTTT.

The chain couples TRBV12-5 to TRBJ1-3, with 9 positions matching TRBD1. Losses at the gene ends were 4 bases for V and 4 bases for J; bases not matched to a gene: 5. From germline, CDR1 is LGHNT and CDR2 FRNRAP. CDR3 length equals 15 residues. The CDR3 region is CASGWQTGGGNTIYF. In DNA form, the CDR3 reads TGTGCTAGTGGTTGGCAGACAGGGGGGGGAAACACCATATATTTT.

The chain recombines TRBV29-1 with TRBJ2-1, with TRBD1 as a possible D gene (6 bases). The germline V gene has CDR1 SQVTM and CDR2 ANQGSEA. The CDR3 sequence is 13 residues long. Trimming stripped 2 bases from V and 3 bases from J, with 8 bases between. The CDR3 reads CSVEKQGYNEQFF. Written as DNA, the CDR3 is TGCAGCGTTGAAAAACAGGGCTACAATGAGCAGTTCTTC.

J is TRBJ1-1 and V is TRBV6-1, with a tentative D call TRBD1 (6 bases). Deletions cut 6 bases from V and 7 bases from J, with 15 bases between. The CDR3 consists of 13 residues. Per germline, CDR1 MNHNS and CDR2 SASEGT. The CDR3 DNA reads as TGTGCCAGCAGGGATACAGGGTTGGTTGAAGCTTTCTTT. Protein: CASRDTGLVEAFF.

The chain links TRBV9 to TRBJ2-4; tentative D call: TRBD1 (5 bases). From germline, CDR1 is SGDLS and CDR2 YYNGEE. This CDR3 has 16 residues. Deletions cut 3 bases from V and 2 bases from J, with 15 bases between. CDR3: CASSAIQATPKNIQYF. The CDR3 nucleotides read TGTGCCAGCAGCGCGATACAGGCGACTCCCAAAAACATTCAGTACTTC.

This chain uses TRBV6-5 with TRBJ2-7, with a possible D match to TRBD2 (5 bases). Trimming left V 6 bases short and J 2 bases short, with 14 bases between. Germline V gene data show CDR1 as MNHEY and CDR2 as SVGAGI. This CDR3 comprises 14 residues. CDR3 in amino acids: CASSRGLGTYEQYF. The CDR3 nucleotides are TGTGCCAGCAGCCGCGGACTGGGAACCTACGAGCAGTACTTC.